This TCR beta chain was captured in a study of CD8 T cells in Susac syndrome. The authors reverse transcribed about 0.45 to 1 ug RNA with random hexamers. From the immunoSEQ multiplex PCR reads, TCRdb called clonotypes with MiXCR, one entry per CDR3 protein. The sample includes a few hundred thousand distinct CDR3 sequences, approximately 85% of them seen just once. The CDR3 length is 15 residues. V lost 9 bases and J lost 0; bases outside the gene matches: 8. The germline gives CDR1 SNHLY, CDR2 FYNNEI. The sequence was collected from a human donor with multiple sclerosis. The rearrangement links TRBV2 to TRBJ2-3; TRBD2 agrees at 8 bases. The source material was CD8+ T cells from PBMCs. The CDR3 DNA sequence: TGTGCCAGGAGAGGACTAGCATCTAGCACAGATACGCAGTATTTT. Its protein product is CARRGLASSTDTQYF.